A selection of T cell receptor beta chains follows, all from one sample in a study of identical twins. TCRdb passed the 5' RACE reads through MiXCR, listing each CDR3 protein once. Of some 600,000 distinct CDR3 sequences in the sample, under 8.5% were seen once. A further study also used this sample, focusing on yellow fever vaccine responses in identical twins.

The sample consisted of PBMCs. All receptors derive from a young woman in good health. Each CDR3 is given with its conserved first and last residue. Fields, in order: CDR3 DNA, CDR3 protein, V gene, J gene, D gene, clone size. The D gene is left open where the match is weak. Size is stated for part of the rows, as once, few or many counts, or as a class when the clone is expanded.

cdr3_nt: TGTGCCAGTACGGGACAGGGTTCTGGCGAGCAGTACTTC
cdr3_aa: CASTGQGSGEQYF
v_call: TRBV19
j_call: TRBJ2-7
d_call: TRBD1
clone_size: few

cdr3_nt: TGTGCCAGCTGGTCGGGGGGGGGAACAGATACGCAGTATTTT
cdr3_aa: CASWSGGGTDTQYF
v_call: TRBV11-2
j_call: TRBJ2-3
d_call: TRBD2
clone_size: many

cdr3_nt: TGTGCCAGCAGTCACGACAGGGTACCCGTACAAGAGACCCAGTACTTC
cdr3_aa: CASSHDRVPVQETQYF
v_call: TRBV28
j_call: TRBJ2-5
d_call: TRBD1
clone_size: NA

cdr3_nt: TGTGCCACCAGTGATGCGGACAGGGGGCGGACAGATACGCAGTATTTT
cdr3_aa: CATSDADRGRTDTQYF
v_call: TRBV24-1
j_call: TRBJ2-3
d_call: TRBD1
clone_size: NA

cdr3_nt: TGTGCCAGCAGTGACAACAGGGGGCCCCTTTACAATGAGCAGTTCTTC
cdr3_aa: CASSDNRGPLYNEQFF
v_call: TRBV25-1
j_call: TRBJ2-1
d_call: TRBD1
clone_size: NA

cdr3_nt: TGTGCCAGCAGTCTGGGGCTAGCGGGAGAATACGAGCAGTACTTC
cdr3_aa: CASSLGLAGEYEQYF
v_call: TRBV4-2
j_call: TRBJ2-7
d_call: TRBD2
clone_size: NA

cdr3_nt: TGTGCCAGCAGACGTAACCGGGTGGCTAGCGGGAGCCAAGAGACCCAGTACTTC
cdr3_aa: CASRRNRVASGSQETQYF
v_call: TRBV2
j_call: TRBJ2-5
d_call: TRBD2
clone_size: few

cdr3_nt: TGTGCCAGCAGTGAATGGGACGGAGGGTTCTATGGCTACACCTTC
cdr3_aa: CASSEWDGGFYGYTF
v_call: TRBV6-1
j_call: TRBJ1-2
d_call: NA
clone_size: NA

cdr3_nt: TGCGCCAGCAGCTCGGGACAGGGTTCCTCCTACAATGAGCAGTTCTTC
cdr3_aa: CASSSGQGSSYNEQFF
v_call: TRBV5-1
j_call: TRBJ2-1
d_call: TRBD1
clone_size: many

cdr3_nt: TGTGCCGGGGGCCTAGCGGGCAACTACAATGAGCAGTTCTTC
cdr3_aa: CAGGLAGNYNEQFF
v_call: TRBV5-5
j_call: TRBJ2-1
d_call: TRBD2
clone_size: NA

cdr3_nt: TGTGCCAGCACTTACCGGGTTAGCGGGGGGCGAAACACCGGGGAGCTGTTTTTT
cdr3_aa: CASTYRVSGGRNTGELFF
v_call: TRBV5-4
j_call: TRBJ2-2
d_call: TRBD2
clone_size: many

cdr3_nt: TGTGCCAGTTCCCAGGCGGGACAGGGCCCCTATGGCTACACCTTC
cdr3_aa: CASSQAGQGPYGYTF
v_call: TRBV28
j_call: TRBJ1-2
d_call: TRBD1
clone_size: many

cdr3_nt: TGTGCCAGCAGCTTAGGCCTACGGACTTCATATTACAATGAGCAGTTCTTC
cdr3_aa: CASSLGLRTSYYNEQFF
v_call: TRBV13
j_call: TRBJ2-1
d_call: NA
clone_size: NA

cdr3_nt: TGTGCCAGCCGTGGGACTAGCGGGGTGGGTGAGCAGTTCTTC
cdr3_aa: CASRGTSGVGEQFF
v_call: TRBV2
j_call: TRBJ2-1
d_call: TRBD2
clone_size: few

cdr3_nt: TGTGCCAGCAAGCCGACGGTAAACACCGGGGAGCTGTTTTTT
cdr3_aa: CASKPTVNTGELFF
v_call: TRBV2
j_call: TRBJ2-2
d_call: NA
clone_size: few

cdr3_nt: TGTGCCAGCACCCGGACAGGGGACTCACCCCTCCACTTT
cdr3_aa: CASTRTGDSPLHF
v_call: TRBV6-1
j_call: TRBJ1-6
d_call: TRBD1
clone_size: few

cdr3_nt: TGTGCCAGCAGTTTTTGGGCAGATGAAAAACTGTTTTTT
cdr3_aa: CASSFWADEKLFF
v_call: TRBV28
j_call: TRBJ1-4
d_call: NA
clone_size: few

cdr3_nt: TGTGCCATCAGCATGGACTGGAAGGAGCAGTTCTTC
cdr3_aa: CAISMDWKEQFF
v_call: TRBV10-3
j_call: TRBJ2-1
d_call: NA
clone_size: NA

cdr3_nt: TGTGCCAGCAGCAAAGGGATGACAGGGGAGATAGCCAAAAACATTCAGTACTTC
cdr3_aa: CASSKGMTGEIAKNIQYF
v_call: TRBV21-1
j_call: TRBJ2-4
d_call: NA
clone_size: NA

cdr3_nt: TGCGCCAGCAGCTTGGGCGGGACTGATTACGAGCAGTACTTC
cdr3_aa: CASSLGGTDYEQYF
v_call: TRBV5-1
j_call: TRBJ2-7
d_call: NA
clone_size: many

cdr3_nt: TGCGCCAGCAGACCGCCGGGTCGAAAAGGAGAGCAGTACTTC
cdr3_aa: CASRPPGRKGEQYF
v_call: TRBV4-1
j_call: TRBJ2-7
d_call: NA
clone_size: NA

cdr3_nt: TGTGCCAGCAGCCGGTTCCAGAACACTGAAGCTTTCTTT
cdr3_aa: CASSRFQNTEAFF
v_call: TRBV2
j_call: TRBJ1-1
d_call: NA
clone_size: few

cdr3_nt: TGTGCCAGCGCCCAGACAGGGTACAATCAGCCCCAGCATTTT
cdr3_aa: CASAQTGYNQPQHF
v_call: TRBV3-1
j_call: TRBJ1-5
d_call: TRBD1
clone_size: NA

cdr3_nt: TGTGCCAGCAGCTACAGGGCTTTGGAGACCCAGTACTTC
cdr3_aa: CASSYRALETQYF
v_call: TRBV6-5
j_call: TRBJ2-5
d_call: NA
clone_size: few

cdr3_nt: TGTGCCAGCAGCCAAGAGGGTGGGTACAATGAGCAGTTCTTC
cdr3_aa: CASSQEGGYNEQFF
v_call: TRBV14
j_call: TRBJ2-1
d_call: NA
clone_size: few

cdr3_nt: TGTGCCAGCAGCCGCCGGACAGGGTCTGGCTCTGGGGCCAACGTCCTGACTTTC
cdr3_aa: CASSRRTGSGSGANVLTF
v_call: TRBV4-2
j_call: TRBJ2-6
d_call: TRBD1
clone_size: once

cdr3_nt: TGTGCCAGCAGCTTCTTTGGGCTAGCGGGAGGACACAAGCAAGAGACCCAGTACTTC
cdr3_aa: CASSFFGLAGGHKQETQYF
v_call: TRBV5-7
j_call: TRBJ2-5
d_call: TRBD2
clone_size: medium-sized

cdr3_nt: TGTGCCACCAGTGATCAGCGGGATCACCAAGAGACCCAGTACTTC
cdr3_aa: CATSDQRDHQETQYF
v_call: TRBV24-1
j_call: TRBJ2-5
d_call: TRBD2
clone_size: few

cdr3_nt: TGTGCCAGCAGTCCCTCCAGGGGAACCTCTGGGGCCAACGTCCTGACTTTC
cdr3_aa: CASSPSRGTSGANVLTF
v_call: TRBV28
j_call: TRBJ2-6
d_call: NA
clone_size: NA

cdr3_nt: TGTGCCACCAGCACCAGATTTAGACTAGCGGGGAGCTCCTACAATGAGCAGTTCTTC
cdr3_aa: CATSTRFRLAGSSYNEQFF
v_call: TRBV15
j_call: TRBJ2-1
d_call: TRBD2
clone_size: many